This entry features one TCR beta chain sequence. Sequence at one end of the junction differs from germline and may be a read error. The data derive from a study of blood T cell repertoires in COVID-19. Study-level background: Collection of acute and convalescent COVID-19 samples took place in the United States, Italy and Spain.

Authors' methods: Using reference gene primer amplification, nucleated cell counts were estimated. TCRdb keeps only in-frame clones here, not all; method: immunoSEQ multiplex PCR. From that table come the V and J calls and clone size; the DNA was used to work out D and trimming. The sample carries about 150,000 clones, about 89% recorded once. The sequence derives from a man aged 45 to 65 with acute or convalescent COVID-19. The sequencing input was peripheral blood.

The CDR3: CASGDMDRNNQPQHF. The CDR3 DNA follows: TGCGCCAGCGGTGATATGGACAGGAACAATCAGCCCCAGCATTTT. The chain uses TRBV10-2 and TRBJ1-5; 7 bases map to TRBD1. The CDR3 has 15 residues. The V gene's germline CDR1 is WSHSY and CDR2 SAAADI.